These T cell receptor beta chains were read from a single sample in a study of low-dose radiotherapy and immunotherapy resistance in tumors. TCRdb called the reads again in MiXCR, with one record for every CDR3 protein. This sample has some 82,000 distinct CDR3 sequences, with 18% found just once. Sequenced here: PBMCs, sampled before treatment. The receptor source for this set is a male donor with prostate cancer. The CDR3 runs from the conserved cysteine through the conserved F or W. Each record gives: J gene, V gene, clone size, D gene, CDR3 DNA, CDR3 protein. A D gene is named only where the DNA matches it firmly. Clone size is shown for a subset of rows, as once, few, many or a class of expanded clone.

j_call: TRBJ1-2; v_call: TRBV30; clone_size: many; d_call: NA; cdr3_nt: TGTGCCTGGTCAAGCGGGTACTATGGCTACACCTTC; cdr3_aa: CAWSSGYYGYTF
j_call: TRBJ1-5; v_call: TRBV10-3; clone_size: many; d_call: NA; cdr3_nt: TGTGCCATCAGCCAACAGGGAGATCAGCCCCAGCATTTT; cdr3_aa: CAISQQGDQPQHF
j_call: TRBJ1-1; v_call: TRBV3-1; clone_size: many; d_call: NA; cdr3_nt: TGTGCCAGCAGCCAGAATGACAAAACTGAAGCTTTCTTT; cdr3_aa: CASSQNDKTEAFF
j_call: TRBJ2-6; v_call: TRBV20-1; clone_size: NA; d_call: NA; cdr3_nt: TGCAGTGCTAGAGTAATACCAGGGGCTGGCTCTGGGGCCAACGTCCTGACTTTC; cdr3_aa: CSARVIPGAGSGANVLTF
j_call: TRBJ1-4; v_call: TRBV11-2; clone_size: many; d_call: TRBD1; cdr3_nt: TGTGCCAGCAGCTATAACAGGGGCGGGGGTGAAAAACTGTTTTTT; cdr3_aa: CASSYNRGGGEKLFF
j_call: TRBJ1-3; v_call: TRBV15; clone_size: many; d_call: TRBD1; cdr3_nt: TGTGCCACCAGCAGAGCCCGACAGGGTGCCGGAAACACCATATATTTT; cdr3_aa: CATSRARQGAGNTIYF
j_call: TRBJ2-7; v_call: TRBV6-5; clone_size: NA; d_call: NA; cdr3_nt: TGTGCCAGCAGTTTCTCAGGGACTTCCTACGAGCAGTACTTC; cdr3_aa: CASSFSGTSYEQYF
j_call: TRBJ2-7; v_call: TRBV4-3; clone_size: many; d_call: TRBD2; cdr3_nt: TGCGCCAGCAGCCAAGTGACTAGCGGGGGCCCCACCCAGAGAGAGCAGTACTTC; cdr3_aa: CASSQVTSGGPTQREQYF
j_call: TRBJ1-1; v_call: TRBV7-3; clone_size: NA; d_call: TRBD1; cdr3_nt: TGTGCCAGCAGCTTCACAAATGGACAGGGTGAAGCTTTCTTT; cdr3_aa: CASSFTNGQGEAFF
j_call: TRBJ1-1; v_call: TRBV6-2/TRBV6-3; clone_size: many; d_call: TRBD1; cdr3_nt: TGTGCCAGCAGTAAGAGGGGAACAGGGGTTAAGAACACTGAAGCTTTCTTT; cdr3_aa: CASSKRGTGVKNTEAFF
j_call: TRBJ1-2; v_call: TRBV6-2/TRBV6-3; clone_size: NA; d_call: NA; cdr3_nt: TGTGCCAGCAGCCTAGACGGCTACTATGGCTACACCTTC; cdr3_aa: CASSLDGYYGYTF
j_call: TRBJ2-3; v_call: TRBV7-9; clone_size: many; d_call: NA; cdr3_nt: TGTGCCAGCAGCTTCAACAGGTGGGGCACAGATACGCAGTATTTT; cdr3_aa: CASSFNRWGTDTQYF
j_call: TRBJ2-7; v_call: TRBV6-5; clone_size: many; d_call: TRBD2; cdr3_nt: TGTGCCAGCAGTTTCAGATCGCCGGGACTAGCGGCGACCTACGAGCAGTACTTC; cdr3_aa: CASSFRSPGLAATYEQYF
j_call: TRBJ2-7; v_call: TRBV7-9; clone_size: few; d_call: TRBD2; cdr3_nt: TGTGCCAGCAGCTTAGCTTCGGGAGGGACCCGACCCTACGAGCAGCAGTACTTC; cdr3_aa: CASSLASGGTRPYEQQYF
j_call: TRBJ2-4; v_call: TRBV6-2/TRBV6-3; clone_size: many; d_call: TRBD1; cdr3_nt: TGTGCCAGCAGTGCGGAGGGGGACAGGAGGTACTTC; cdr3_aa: CASSAEGDRRYF
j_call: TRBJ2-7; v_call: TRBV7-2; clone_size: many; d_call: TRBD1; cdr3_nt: TGTGCCAGCAGCTCGTTCCAGGGGGTGTACGAGCAGTACTTC; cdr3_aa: CASSSFQGVYEQYF
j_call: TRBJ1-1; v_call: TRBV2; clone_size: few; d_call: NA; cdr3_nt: TGTGCCAGCACCCGAGGGGAGAACACTGAAGCTTTCTTT; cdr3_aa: CASTRGENTEAFF
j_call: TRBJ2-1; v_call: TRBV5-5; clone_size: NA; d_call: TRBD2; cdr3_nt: TGTGCCAGCAGCTTGGGCGCTAGCGGGGGAGTCTATGAGCAGTTCTTC; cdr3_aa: CASSLGASGGVYEQFF
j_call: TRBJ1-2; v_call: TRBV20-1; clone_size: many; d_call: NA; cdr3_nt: TGCAGTGCCGGCACAGGGAGGTTGCGGGGCTACACCTTC; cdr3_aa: CSAGTGRLRGYTF
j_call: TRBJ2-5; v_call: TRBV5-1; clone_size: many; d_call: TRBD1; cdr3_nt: TGCGCCAGCAGCTTAACGGGACAGGTAGTGGAGACCCAGTACTTC; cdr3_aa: CASSLTGQVVETQYF
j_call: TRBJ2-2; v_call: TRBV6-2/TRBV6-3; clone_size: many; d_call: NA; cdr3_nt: TGTGCCAGCAGTGAAACATCCAACCCTCACGAGCTGTTTTTT; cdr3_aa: CASSETSNPHELFF
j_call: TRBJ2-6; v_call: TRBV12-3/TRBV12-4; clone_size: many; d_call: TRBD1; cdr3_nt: TGTGCCAGCAGTTTATTTGGGGACAGGGGGCCGTCTGGGGCCAACGTCCTGACTTTC; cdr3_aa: CASSLFGDRGPSGANVLTF
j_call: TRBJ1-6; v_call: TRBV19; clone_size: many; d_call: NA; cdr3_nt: TGTGCCAGTAGATTCGGGGTTGCCGATTCACCCCTCCACTTT; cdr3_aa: CASRFGVADSPLHF
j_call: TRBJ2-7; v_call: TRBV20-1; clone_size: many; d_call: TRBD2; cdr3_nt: TGCAGTGCTAGAGATATCGCGGGCGGGAGCTCCTACGAGCAGTACTTC; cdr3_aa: CSARDIAGGSSYEQYF
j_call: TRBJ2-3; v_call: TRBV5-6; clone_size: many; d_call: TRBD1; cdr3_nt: TGTGCCAGCAGCCCAGGGACAGAAATCACAGATACGCAGTATTTT; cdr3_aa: CASSPGTEITDTQYF
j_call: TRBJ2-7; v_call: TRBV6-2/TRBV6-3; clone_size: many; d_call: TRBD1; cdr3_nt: TGTGCCAGCAGTTACCGACAGGGCAGCTCCTACGAGCAGTACTTC; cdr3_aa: CASSYRQGSSYEQYF
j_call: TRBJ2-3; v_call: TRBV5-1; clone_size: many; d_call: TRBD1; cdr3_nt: TGCGCCAGCAGCGAACTCCGGACAGGGTCTAGCACAGATACGCAGTATTTT; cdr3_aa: CASSELRTGSSTDTQYF
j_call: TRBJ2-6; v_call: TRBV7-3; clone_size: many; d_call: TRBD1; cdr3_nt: TGTGCCAGCAGCCCGGGGGACAGGTCTCCTGGGGCCAACGTCCTGACTTTC; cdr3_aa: CASSPGDRSPGANVLTF
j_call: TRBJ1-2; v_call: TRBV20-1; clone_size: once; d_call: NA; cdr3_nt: TGCAGTGCTAGAGTAGGAAGTCCCGGAGGCTACACCTTC; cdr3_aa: CSARVGSPGGYTF
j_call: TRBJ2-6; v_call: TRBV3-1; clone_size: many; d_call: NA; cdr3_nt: TGTGCCAGCAGCCAACTAACATACTCTGGGGCCAACGTCCTGACTTTC; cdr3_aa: CASSQLTYSGANVLTF
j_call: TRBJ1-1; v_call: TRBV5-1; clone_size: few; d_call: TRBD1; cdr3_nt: TGCGCCAGCAGCTGGACAACAGGGGCCACTGAAGCTTTCTTT; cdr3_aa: CASSWTTGATEAFF
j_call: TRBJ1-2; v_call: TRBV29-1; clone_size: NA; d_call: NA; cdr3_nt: TGCAGCGTTGAAGACCAGGGTTATGGCTACACCTTC; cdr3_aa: CSVEDQGYGYTF
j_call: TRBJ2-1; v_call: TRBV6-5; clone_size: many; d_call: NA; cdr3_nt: TGTGCCGTGAGACTGAGAGCGCCCGTCAATGAGCAGTTCTTC; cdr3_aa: CAVRLRAPVNEQFF